The 26 T cell receptor beta chains below were found in one sample sequenced in a study of cytomegalovirus exposure and HLA in healthy donors. PCR amplification relied on 60 Vbeta primers (plus 13 Jbeta primers). Clones were sequenced by immunoSEQ multiplex PCR, and TCRdb holds only the in-frame ones, with some missing. The sample's table shows roughly 50,000 clones. The specimen sequenced was PBMCs. The receptors derive from a man aged 35-49 years in good health and CMV-seropositive.

The chain employs TRBV1 and TRBJ2-2; the table names TRBD2, a call not compared with the DNA. TRBV1 represents a pseudogene. This CDR3 comprises 18 residues. The DNA of the CDR3 is TGCACCAGCAGTGAACGCACGTTAGGAGATGTCGACACCGGGGAGCTGTTTTTT. Protein product: CTSSERTLGDVDTGELFF.

The chain uses TRBV4-3 and TRBJ2-3; 10 nucleotides agree with TRBD1. Germline CDR1 and CDR2: LGHNA and YSLEER. V lost 1 base and J lost 6; bases outside the gene matches: 7. The CDR3 contains 16 residues. CDR3 bases: TGCGCCAGCAGCCAAGGGGGGACAGGGGCCGGGGATACGCAGTATTTT. As protein: CASSQGGTGAGDTQYF.

The rearrangement joins TRBV29-1 to TRBJ2-6; 12 bases fit TRBD2. Germline V gives CDR1 SQVTM, CDR2 ANQGSEA. V was pared by 6 bases and J by 4 bases, with 7 bases of the junction left unmatched. This CDR3 contains 16 residues. The CDR3 DNA is TGCAGCGTCCGACTAGCGGGAGTTTTGGGGGCCAACGTCCTGACTTTC. Translated, it gives CSVRLAGVLGANVLTF.

The chain combines TRBV6-5 with TRBJ2-5, with D possibly TRBD1 on 5 matching bases. The CDR3 runs 13 residues. CDR1 and CDR2 (germline): MNHEY, SVGAGI. V dropped 2 bases and J dropped 2 bases, with 6 bases sitting between them. CDR3 sequence: CASSYDSQETQYF. The CDR3 bases are TGTGCCAGCAGTTACGACAGTCAAGAGACCCAGTACTTC.

V gene TRBV9 combines with J gene TRBJ1-6; tentative D call: TRBD1 (6 bases). The CDR3 is 15 residues long. The germline gives CDR1 SGDLS, CDR2 YYNGEE. V was clipped by 2 bases and J by 11 bases, with 17 bases between them. CDR3 sequence (DNA): TGTGCCAGCAGCGTCGGTCAGGGGTTAAGTGCACCCCTCCACTTT. The encoded protein is CASSVGQGLSAPLHF.

The gene calls are TRBV19 and TRBJ1-5; 8 bases are a match to TRBD1. Germline assignment: CDR1 LNHDA and CDR2 SQIVND (reference sequence). With V trimmed by 6 bases and J by 5 bases, 12 bases remained unmatched. This CDR3 has 16 amino acids. The CDR3 region has the DNA TGTGCCAGTAGGAATCTCCAGGGGGCTACGGATCAGCCCCAGCATTTT. Its protein is CASRNLQGATDQPQHF. Looking up the rest from reference TRBV19 and TRBJ1-5 gives the full variable domain: DGGITQSPKYLFRKEGQNVTLSCEQNLNHDAMYWYRQDPGQGLRLIYYSQIVNDFQKGDIAEGYSVSREKKESFPLTVTSAQKNPTAFYLCASRNLQGATDQPQHFGDGTRLSIL.

CDR3 sequence (DNA): TGTGCCAGTAATGGGGGAGGTCAGCCCCAGCATTTT. Amino acid sequence: CASNGGGQPQHF. The chain joins TRBV19 to TRBJ1-5; the D gene is possibly TRBD1 (5 bases). The ends were cut back, 7 bases at V and 6 bases at J, with 10 bases in the middle. This CDR3 comprises 12 residues. From germline, CDR1 is LNHDA and CDR2 SQIVND (reference sequence).

The gene calls are TRBV15 and TRBJ1-2, with a weak D call TRBD1 (5 bases). The V end lost 4 bases, the J end lost 7 bases, and 16 bases lay between the germline ends. The germline CDR1 and CDR2 sequences are LNHNV and YYDKDF (reference sequence). This CDR3 has 14 residues. CDR3 coding DNA: TGTGCCACCAGCACGGCTGGCAGGGAGGGTGGCTACACCTTC. Protein product: CATSTAGREGGYTF.

The chain employs TRBV4-2 and TRBJ1-4; D is possibly TRBD1 (6 bases). The germline V gene encodes CDR1 LGHNA and CDR2 YNFKEQ. This CDR3 is built from 13 residues. The V end lost 4 bases, the J end lost 8 bases, and 11 bases lay between the germline ends. The CDR3: CASSLGGTEKLFF. CDR3 DNA: TGTGCCAGCAGCCTCGGGGGGACAGAAAAACTGTTTTTT.

The chain has TRBV18 and TRBJ2-2; perhaps TRBD1 as D (6 bases). The germline CDR1 and CDR2 sequences are KGHSH and LQKENI. V was clipped by 4 bases and J by 2 bases, with 11 bases between them. The CDR3 extends over 15 amino acids. The CDR3 sequence is CASSLRTVNTGELFF. The CDR3, as DNA: TGTGCCAGCTCACTGCGGACAGTCAACACCGGGGAGCTGTTTTTT. Filled out from reference TRBV18 and TRBJ2-2, the complete variable domain reads NAGVMQNPRHLVRRRGQEARLRCSPMKGHSHVYWYRQLPEEGLKFMVYLQKENIIDESGMPKERFSAEFPKEGPSILRIQQVVRGDSAAYFCASSLRTVNTGELFFGEGSRLTVL.

The chain has TRBV28 and TRBJ2-1, with 8 bases lining up with TRBD1. Germline V CDR1 and CDR2: MDHEN, SYDVKM. CDR3 length: 16 amino acids. Trimming at V came to 2 bases and at J to 6 bases, leaving 9 bases not matched to a gene. For the CDR3, the DNA is TGTGCCAGCAGTTTAGCCCCTCGGACAGGGACCAATGAGCAGTTCTTC. Translated: CASSLAPRTGTNEQFF.

The CDR3 spells CAWSEGGAHPAFF. CDR3 sequence (DNA): TGTGCCTGGAGTGAAGGGGGGGCGCATCCAGCTTTCTTT. V is TRBV30 and J is TRBJ1-1; TRBD1 is a possible D gene (6 bases). The CDR3 totals 13 residues. Germline loops: CDR1 GTSNPN, CDR2 SVGIG (reference sequence). The ends were cut back, 1 base at V and 10 bases at J, with 16 bases in the middle. The whole variable domain, remainder taken from reference TRBV30 and TRBJ1-1, is SQTIHQWPATLVQPVGSPLSLECTVEGTSNPNLYWYRQAAGRGLQLLFYSVGIGQISSEVPQNLSASRPQDRQFILSSKKLLLSDSGFYLCAWSEGGAHPAFFGQGTRLTVV.

The CDR3 bases are TGTGCCAGCAGTGAACCCCTCGCGAGACAGTCACCCCTCCACTTT. Its translation is CASSEPLARQSPLHF. The genes are TRBV6-1 and TRBJ1-6; possibly TRBD1 for D (5 bases). The germline CDR1 and CDR2 sequences are MNHNS and SASEGT. CDR3 length: 15 residues. V gave up 2 bases and J gave up 10 bases, with 15 bases separating them.

The V gene is TRBV16, the J gene TRBJ1-5; 7 bases agree with TRBD1. The CDR3 covers 14 residues. The V gene's germline CDR1 is KGHSY and CDR2 FQNENV. Losses at the gene ends were 6 bases for V and 6 bases for J; bases not matched to a gene: 8. As DNA, the CDR3 is TGTGCCAGCAGAGGAACAGGGGTCGGTCAGCCCCAGCATTTT. This gives the protein CASRGTGVGQPQHF.

The V gene is TRBV28, the J gene TRBJ1-6; 7 bases line up with TRBD1. Per germline, CDR1 MDHEN and CDR2 SYDVKM. Trimming removed 8 bases from V and 7 bases from J; junction bases left unmatched: 5. This CDR3 has 13 amino acids. The CDR3 bases are TGTGCCAGCTCCGGGACAGCAAATTCACCCCTCCACTTT. Protein sequence: CASSGTANSPLHF.

This chain connects TRBV7-9 to TRBJ1-1; no clear D. The CDR3 contains 11 residues. Trimming took off 7 bases at V and 5 bases at J, with 8 bases between the two ends. Germline CDR1 reads SEHNR; CDR2 reads FQNEAQ (reference sequence). The CDR3: CASKWRTEAFF. The CDR3 DNA follows: TGTGCCAGCAAATGGAGGACTGAAGCTTTCTTT. Supplemented by reference TRBV7-9 and TRBJ1-1, the full variable domain reads DTGVSQNPRHKITKRGQNVTFRCDPISEHNRLYWYRQTLGQGPEFLTYFQNEAQLEKSRLLSDRFSAERPKGSFSTLEIQRTEQGDSAMYLCASKWRTEAFFGQGTRLTVV.

V gene TRBV5-1 combines with J gene TRBJ2-7, with D possibly matching TRBD2 (7 bases). Germline assignment: CDR1 SGHRS and CDR2 YFSETQ. CDR3 length: 15 residues. Trimming pared 0 bases from V and 5 bases from J, leaving 15 bases between. For the CDR3, the DNA is TGCGCCAGCAGCTTGGAGGTGGGGGGGCCAGACGAGCAGTACTTC. This encodes CASSLEVGGPDEQYF.

This chain uses TRBV7-9 with TRBJ2-7; D not resolved. The CDR3 is 12 residues long. The V end lost 5 bases, the J end lost 2 bases, and 7 bases lay between the germline ends. Per the germline V gene, CDR1 is SEHNR and CDR2 is FQNEAQ (reference sequence). CDR3 sequence: CASSRETYEQYF. CDR3 sequence (DNA): TGTGCCAGCAGCCGAGAGACCTACGAGCAGTACTTC.

J is TRBJ2-3 and V is TRBV7-6; 11 positions agree with TRBD2. The CDR3 extends over 15 amino acids. V lost 5 bases to trimming and J lost 5 bases; unmatched junction nucleotides: 6. The germline CDR1 and CDR2 sequences are SGHVS and FNYEAQ. CDR3 sequence (DNA): TGTGCCAGCAGCATTAGCGGGGGGGCTATAGATACGCAGTATTTT. It translates to CASSISGGAIDTQYF. Full variable domain (remainder filled in from reference TRBV7-6 and TRBJ2-3): GAGVSQSPRYKVTKRGQDVALRCDPISGHVSLYWYRQALGQGPEFLTYFNYEAQQDKSGLPNDRFSAERPEGSISTLTIQRTEQRDSAMYRCASSISGGAIDTQYFGPGTRLTVL.

The J gene is TRBJ2-7, the V gene TRBV9, with 9 bases matching TRBD2. CDR1 SGDLS and CDR2 YYNGEE come from the germline V gene. Unmatched junction bases numbered 10, after V lost 4 bases and J lost 5 bases. This CDR3 contains 15 residues. As DNA, the CDR3 is TGTGCCAGCAGCTTAAGTAGCGGGAGAGTAGACGAGCAGTACTTC. It encodes CASSLSSGRVDEQYF.

This chain joins TRBV28 and TRBJ1-1, with 8 bases matching TRBD1. Germline assignment: CDR1 MDHEN and CDR2 SYDVKM. The CDR3 runs 16 residues. The ends lost 11 bases at V and 1 base at J; junction bases unmatched: 15. The DNA of the CDR3 is TGTGCCTGTTCGGCGGACAGGGTGGGACGGAACACTGAAGCTTTCTTT. Translating it yields CACSADRVGRNTEAFF.

This rearrangement joins TRBV10-1 to TRBJ2-7, with 7 nucleotides matching TRBD2. V lost 10 bases and J lost 5; bases outside the gene matches: 11. This CDR3 is 13 amino acids long. In germline, CDR1 is WNHNN, CDR2 SYGVQD (reference sequence). In nucleotides, the CDR3 is TGCGCCATCCTGGGACTACCGCTCCACGAGCAGTACTTC. This sequence encodes CAILGLPLHEQYF.

The chain recombines TRBV5-4 with TRBJ2-7, with no clear D. In germline, CDR1 is SGHNT, CDR2 YYREEE (reference sequence). Trimming took off 3 bases at V and 2 bases at J, with 12 bases between the two ends. CDR3 size: 14 residues. Here the CDR3 reads CASSSPVPAYEQYF. The CDR3 DNA reads as TGTGCCAGCAGCTCCCCGGTTCCCGCCTACGAGCAGTACTTC.

The chain couples TRBV5-1 to TRBJ2-3; 9 bases agree with TRBD2. CDR3 length: 14 amino acids. Germline V gene data show CDR1 as SGHRS and CDR2 as YFSETQ. V gave up 3 bases and J gave up 3 bases; unmatched junction bases: 2. Here the CDR3 reads CASSSGLATDTQYF. CDR3 nucleotide sequence: TGCGCCAGCAGCTCCGGACTAGCGACAGATACGCAGTATTTT. Supplemented by reference TRBV5-1 and TRBJ2-3, the full variable domain reads KAGVTQTPRYLIKTRGQQVTLSCSPISGHRSVSWYQQTPGQGLQFLFEYFSETQRNKGNFPGRFSGRQFSNSRSEMNVSTLELGDSALYLCASSSGLATDTQYFGPGTRLTVL.

The CDR3: CASSQDQSGATNEKLFF. CDR3 bases: TGCGCCAGCAGCCAAGATCAGTCGGGTGCAACTAATGAAAAACTGTTTTTT. The chain uses TRBV4-3 and TRBJ1-4; D is ambiguous. CDR1 LGHNA and CDR2 YSLEER come from the germline V gene. The CDR3 is 17 residues long. V gave up 0 bases and J gave up 0 bases, with 11 bases separating them.

The chain uses TRBV28 and TRBJ1-6, with a tentative D call TRBD1 (5 bases). CDR3 length: 15 residues. Trimming left V 7 bases short and J 0 bases short, with 10 bases between. The germline V gene encodes CDR1 MDHEN and CDR2 SYDVKM. CDR3 protein: CASMGGSSYNSPLHF. Here the CDR3 DNA reads TGTGCCAGCATGGGGGGGAGCTCCTATAATTCACCCCTCCACTTT. Full variable domain (rest looked up from reference TRBV28 and TRBJ1-6): DVKVTQSSRYLVKRTGEKVFLECVQDMDHENMFWYRQDPGLGLRLIYFSYDVKMKEKGDIPEGYSVSREKKERFSLILESASTNQTSMYLCASMGGSSYNSPLHFGNGTRLTVT.